These 8 T cell receptor beta chains came from one sample sequenced in a study of blood T cell repertoires in COVID-19. Clones were read by immunoSEQ multiplex PCR, and TCRdb kept only the in-frame ones, dropping some. The data hold under 200,000 clones, with more than 80% observed a single time. Sequenced material: PBMCs or T cells enriched from blood (not recorded which). The receptors here all came from a woman aged 18 to 35 who had recovered from COVID-19.

A few counts support this clone. The CDR3 loop is CASSPQGQPQHF. CDR3 sequence (DNA): TGTGCCAGCAGTCCCCAGGGTCAGCCCCAGCATTTT. The rearrangement links TRBV28 to TRBJ1-5, with a possible D match to TRBD1 (5 bases). This CDR3 is built from 12 residues. Germline CDR1 MDHEN, CDR2 SYDVKM. V gave up 5 bases and J gave up 6 bases, with 8 bases separating them. Full variable domain (rest looked up from reference TRBV28 and TRBJ1-5): DVKVTQSSRYLVKRTGEKVFLECVQDMDHENMFWYRQDPGLGLRLIYFSYDVKMKEKGDIPEGYSVSREKKERFSLILESASTNQTSMYLCASSPQGQPQHFGDGTRLSIL.

CDR3 DNA: TGTGCCAGCAACAGGGGACGTAACAATGAGCAGTTCTTC. Amino acids: CASNRGRNNEQFF. J is TRBJ2-1 and V is TRBV7-9; TRBD1 aligns across 7 bases. V lost 7 bases, J lost 5 bases, and 5 bases stayed unmatched. CDR1 and CDR2 from the germline V gene are SEHNR and FQNEAQ (reference sequence). This CDR3 is 13 amino acids long.

The CDR3 protein is CASLGQLGNTEAFF. CDR3 bases: TGTGCCAGCCTGGGACAGCTAGGGAACACTGAAGCTTTCTTT. This sequence joins TRBV6-6 and TRBJ1-1; 7 bases match TRBD1. V gave up 8 bases and J gave up 1 base; unmatched junction bases: 7. Germline CDR1 reads MNHNY; CDR2 reads SVGAGI (reference sequence). This CDR3 has 14 amino acids.

This clone was recorded only once. The rearrangement uses TRBV29-1 and TRBJ1-2, with TRBD1 matching over 9 bases. The CDR3 covers 12 residues. Germline values: CDR1 SQVTM, CDR2 ANQGSEA. The trim removed 2 bases at V and 7 bases at J, leaving 2 bases unmatched. DNA for the CDR3: TGCAGCGTTGAATACAGGGGGCTTGGCTACACCTTC. This translates into CSVEYRGLGYTF.

The V gene is TRBV4-2, the J gene TRBJ1-1; no reliable D call. Trimming took off 1 base at V and 2 bases at J, with 14 bases between the two ends. The CDR3 totals 16 residues. The germline gives CDR1 LGHNA, CDR2 YNFKEQ. The CDR3 is CASSQGLEQQNTEAFF. The CDR3 DNA follows: TGTGCCAGCAGCCAAGGTCTGGAGCAGCAAAACACTGAAGCTTTCTTT.

The chain links TRBV7-9 to TRBJ1-5; 7 nucleotides align to TRBD1. V was pared by 8 bases and J by 7 bases, with 5 bases of the junction left unmatched. The germline CDR1 and CDR2 sequences are SEHNR and FQNEAQ (reference sequence). The CDR3 runs 12 residues. DNA for the CDR3: TGTGCCAGCGGGGACAGCCTCCAGCCCCAGCATTTT. Protein: CASGDSLQPQHF.

The chain is built from TRBV9 and TRBJ1-6, with 8 nucleotides matching TRBD1. V trimming: 4 bases; J trimming: 8 bases; junction bases outside the gene matches: 8. CDR1 is SGDLS and CDR2 is YYNGEE in the germline V gene. CDR3 length: 15 amino acids. The CDR3 DNA reads as TGTGCCAGCAGCATTTCGACAGGGGCGGATTCACCCCTCCACTTT. Protein product: CASSISTGADSPLHF. The full variable domain, completed using reference TRBV9 and TRBJ1-6, is DSGVTQTPKHLITATGQRVTLRCSPRSGDLSVYWYQQSLDQGLQFLIQYYNGEERAKGNILERFSAQQFPDLHSELNLSSLELGDSALYFCASSISTGADSPLHFGNGTRLTVT.

V gene TRBV6-5 combines with J gene TRBJ2-3; tentatively, D is TRBD1 (5 bases). This CDR3 spans 16 amino acids. Between the trimmed V and J ends, which lost 2 bases and 1 base, there was a span of 13 bases. Germline CDR1 is MNHEY and CDR2 is SVGAGI. CDR3 DNA: TGTGCCAGCAGTTACCTCTACAGGACCCGCACAGATACGCAGTATTTT. Protein product: CASSYLYRTRTDTQYF.